This TCR beta chain was obtained from a study of metastatic and nonmetastatic thyroid tumors. Whole-study context: Comparison of repertoires was carried out across blood and tumor or nodule tissue from malignant and benign thyroid patients. Whole-study results and caveats: TCR beta diversity was reportedly significantly higher in malignant thyroid tumors than benign nodules, in blood and tumor.

CDR3 length equals 14 residues. Per germline, CDR1 MNHEY and CDR2 SVGAGI. V was trimmed by 0 bases and J by 3 bases, leaving 5 bases between them. Every patient underwent thyroid surgery untreated. A word on this clone: Its matching antigen is unknown.

Per the authors' pipeline: CDR3 was compared across clinicopathological groups, and the resulting differences were used to build a distant-metastasis classifier for papillary thyroid cancer. TCRdb re-clonotyped the PCR reads via MiXCR. In this record, the V and J calls reflect TCRdb's handling and not the investigators' own analysis. The repertoire holds fewer than 10,000 clones, with about a third as singletons. This rearrangement joins TRBV6-5 to TRBJ2-2, with D uncertain. Specimen: adjacent normal tissue. The TCR sequence derives from a female donor with papillary thyroid cancer or a benign thyroid nodule (not recorded which). Some clones in this sample may be carry-over from other donors' samples. In DNA form, the CDR3 reads TGTGCCAGCAGTTACTCGCAGCACACCGGGGAGCTGTTTTTT. This sequence encodes CASSYSQHTGELFF.